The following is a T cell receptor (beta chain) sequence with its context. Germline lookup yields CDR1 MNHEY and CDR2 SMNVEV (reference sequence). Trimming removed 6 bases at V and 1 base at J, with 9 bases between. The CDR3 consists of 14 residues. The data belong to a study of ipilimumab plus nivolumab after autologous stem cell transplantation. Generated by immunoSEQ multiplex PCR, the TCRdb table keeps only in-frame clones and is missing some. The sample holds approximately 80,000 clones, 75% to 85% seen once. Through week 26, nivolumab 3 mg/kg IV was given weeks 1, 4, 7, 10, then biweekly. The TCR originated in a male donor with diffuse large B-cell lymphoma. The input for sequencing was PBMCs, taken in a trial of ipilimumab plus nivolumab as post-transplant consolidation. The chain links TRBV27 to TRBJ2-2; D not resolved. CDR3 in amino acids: CASRRSRNTGELFF. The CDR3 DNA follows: TGTGCCAGCAGGCGGTCGCGGAACACCGGGGAGCTGTTTTTT.